Shown below are 32 T cell receptor beta chains from a single sample sequenced in a study of T cells expressing NK-cell markers. Using the 5' RACE reads, TCRdb records one entry per CDR3 protein without DNA. The listing contains around 550,000 distinct CDR3 sequences. The source material was blood T cells: a sorted CD56 or NKG2C T cell subset, CD4+ or CD8+ T cells, or bulk PBMC T cells (not recorded which). The origin of the receptors is a man aged 18 to 29 in good health.

This chain connects TRBV6-5 to TRBJ1-1; TCRdb indicates TRBD1, and absent DNA this call remains unverified. The CDR3 spans 14 residues. Germline values: CDR1 MNHEY, CDR2 SVGAGI. CDR3 protein: CASSYQDRATEAFF.

V gene TRBV5-1 combines with J gene TRBJ2-3; lacking DNA, the TRBD1 call made by TCRdb goes unchecked. CDR1 is SGHRS and CDR2 is YFSETQ in the germline V gene. This CDR3 spans 13 amino acids. CDR3: CASSSARSSTQYF.

This chain joins TRBV6-2 or TRBV6-3 and TRBJ2-5; TCRdb indicates TRBD2, and absent DNA this call remains unverified. The CDR3 is 15 residues long. Germline values: CDR1 MNHEY, CDR2 SVGEGT. CDR3 residues: CASSSGGSPQETQYF.

V is TRBV7-9 and J is TRBJ2-7; TCRdb outputs TRBD2, but without DNA this stays unchecked. This CDR3 spans 14 amino acids. CDR1 is SEHNR and CDR2 is FQNEAQ in the germline V gene (reference sequence). The CDR3 region is CATLPLAGIYEQYF.

The genes are TRBV24-1 and TRBJ2-5; the TRBD2 assignment by TCRdb is unverifiable without DNA. Germline CDR1 reads KGHDR; CDR2 reads SFDVKD. The CDR3 length is 15 residues. The CDR3 loop is CATSDGLVSQETQYF.

The chain carries TRBV24-1 and TRBJ2-1. Germline CDR1 is KGHDR and CDR2 is SFDVKD. CDR3 length: 18 residues. The CDR3 sequence is CATSDPIDPRSSYNEQFF.

The V and J genes are TRBV20-1 and TRBJ2-1; the TCRdb D gene call, TRBD2, has no DNA to confirm it. The germline V gene encodes CDR1 DFQATT and CDR2 SNEGSKA (reference sequence). The CDR3 length is 20 residues. This chain's CDR3 is CSADDRTSGSESRAYNEQFF.

The CDR3 region is CASSFTVRSQETQYF. The gene calls are TRBV7-6 and TRBJ2-5; TCRdb calls TRBD2, which cannot be checked without DNA. Per germline, CDR1 SGHVS and CDR2 FNYEAQ. There are 15 residues in the CDR3.

The chain is built from TRBV5-1 and TRBJ2-6. The CDR3 spans 19 residues. Germline values: CDR1 SGHRS, CDR2 YFSETQ. This chain's CDR3 is CASSSGLRPNTDGANVLTF.

This chain joins TRBV20-1 and TRBJ1-2. The V gene's germline CDR1 is DFQATT and CDR2 SNEGSKA (reference sequence). This CDR3 has 12 residues. This CDR3 reads CSAHSTNYGYTF.

The V call is TRBV6-2 or TRBV6-3, the J call TRBJ2-2; no DNA is available, so the TRBD1 call from TCRdb remains unchecked. This CDR3 is 18 amino acids long. CDR1 MNHEY and CDR2 SVGEGT come from the germline V gene. The CDR3 sequence: CASRPFGTGGAEGGELFF.

CDR3 loop: CASSLEGLGTYNEQFF. V is TRBV5-1 and J is TRBJ2-1; the D call of TRBD2 rests on TCRdb alone, since no DNA is present to check it. CDR3 length: 16 residues. The germline gives CDR1 SGHRS, CDR2 YFSETQ.

The chain employs TRBV6-2 or TRBV6-3 and TRBJ2-1; TCRdb's D call, TRBD2, is unchecked because there is no DNA. This CDR3 has 17 residues. Germline CDR1 and CDR2: MNHEY and SVGEGT. CDR3 amino acids: CASSSGLLIDTYNEQFF.

The chain carries TRBV29-1 and TRBJ1-4; the D call of TRBD1 rests on TCRdb alone, since no DNA is present to check it. Per germline, CDR1 SQVTM and CDR2 ANQGSEA. The CDR3 totals 14 residues. CDR3 sequence: CSVGPGQGYEKLFF.

The genes are TRBV25-1 and TRBJ2-7. The germline V gene has CDR1 MGHDK and CDR2 SYGVNS. This CDR3 comprises 13 residues. CDR3: CASRDIGGYEQYF.

The J gene is TRBJ1-4, the V gene TRBV5-6; TCRdb proposes TRBD1, but this gene call is untestable without DNA. CDR3 length: 14 residues. From germline, CDR1 is SGHDT and CDR2 YYEEEE. CDR3 region: CASSWVGDNEKLFF.

This rearrangement joins TRBV27 to TRBJ2-5; the TCRdb D gene call, TRBD1, has no DNA to confirm it. Germline-derived CDR1 and CDR2 are MNHEY and SMNVEV (reference sequence). The CDR3 loop spans 17 amino acids. The CDR3 protein is CASATLTTGDLKETQYF.

The rearrangement joins TRBV20-1 to TRBJ2-1; the D call of TRBD2 rests on TCRdb alone, since no DNA is present to check it. This CDR3 has 14 amino acids. Germline V gene sequence: CDR1 DFQATT, CDR2 SNEGSKA (reference sequence). CDR3 sequence: CSAPNSGDWNEQFF.

V is TRBV28 and J is TRBJ2-7; TCRdb's D call of TRBD1 is untestable without DNA. The CDR3 spans 11 residues. Germline CDR1 is MDHEN and CDR2 is SYDVKM. The CDR3 reads CASTAALEQYF.

The V call is TRBV20-1, the J call TRBJ2-1. CDR3 size: 20 residues. CDR1 is DFQATT and CDR2 is SNEGSKA in the germline V gene (reference sequence). The CDR3 reads CSARGYLGEPIQSSYNEQFF.

The CDR3 loop reads CASSYSSRGGPDTQYF. This chain joins TRBV6-5 and TRBJ2-3; TCRdb returns TRBD1, unconfirmable since there is no DNA. CDR1 and CDR2 from the germline V gene are MNHEY and SVGAGI. The CDR3 has 16 residues.

The CDR3: CSASELGGDQPQHF. The chain uses TRBV20-1 and TRBJ1-5; without DNA, the TCRdb call of TRBD1 cannot be checked. This CDR3 spans 14 amino acids. The germline CDR1 and CDR2 sequences are DFQATT and SNEGSKA (reference sequence).

The chain combines TRBV25-1 with TRBJ2-5; TCRdb calls TRBD1, which cannot be checked without DNA. Germline V gives CDR1 MGHDK, CDR2 SYGVNS. The CDR3 runs 14 residues. The CDR3 sequence is CASSPGQVTVTQYF. The full variable domain, completed using reference TRBV25-1 and TRBJ2-5, is EADIYQTPRYLVIGTGKKITLECSQTMGHDKMYWYQQDPGMELHLIHYSYGVNSTEKGDLSSESTVSRIRTEHFPLTLESARPSHTSQYLCASSPGQVTVTQYFGPGTRLLVL.

V usage is TRBV4-3 and J usage is TRBJ2-7. The germline V gene has CDR1 LGHNA and CDR2 YSLEER. The CDR3 loop spans 15 amino acids. CDR3 residues: CASSQDSIAPLEQYF.

V usage is TRBV6-5 and J usage is TRBJ2-2. Germline CDR1 MNHEY, CDR2 SVGAGI. CDR3 length equals 15 residues. CDR3: CASSYGSANTGELFF.

The gene calls are TRBV7-9 and TRBJ2-3; TCRdb lists TRBD1, though no DNA is available to test this call. Germline V lookup: CDR1 SEHNR, CDR2 FQNEAQ (reference sequence). The CDR3 spans 14 residues. The CDR3 is CASSFGQGTDTQYF.

The CDR3 sequence: CASSLVGEKLFF. The rearrangement links TRBV12-3 or TRBV12-4 to TRBJ1-4. The CDR3 spans 12 residues.

CDR3 region: CAIREAGGGTDTQYF. The V and J genes are TRBV10-3 and TRBJ2-3; with no DNA, the TCRdb D assignment of TRBD2 cannot be verified. The CDR3 is made up of 15 amino acids. Looked up from germline, CDR1 is ENHRY and CDR2 is SYGVKD.

The gene calls are TRBV29-1 and TRBJ1-2. Germline V gene data show CDR1 as SQVTM and CDR2 as ANQGSEA. There are 14 residues in the CDR3. CDR3 in amino acids: CSVEDRARLGGYTF.

V is TRBV9 and J is TRBJ2-7; TCRdb picks TRBD1, but there is no DNA to check that call. The CDR3 consists of 15 residues. Germline CDR1 is SGDLS and CDR2 is YYNGEE. CDR3: CASSVEGQGIFEQYF.

V is TRBV5-1 and J is TRBJ1-1. Germline CDR1 and CDR2: SGHRS and YFSETQ. The CDR3 runs 16 residues. CDR3 region: CASSLNRNLMNTEAFF.

The CDR3 here is CASSLDRDPYGYTF. This rearrangement joins TRBV7-3 to TRBJ1-2; TCRdb selects TRBD1, and the lack of DNA leaves this call unchecked. There are 14 residues in the CDR3. In germline, CDR1 is SGHTA, CDR2 FQGTGA.